These 19 T cell receptor beta chains originate from one sample sequenced in a study of blood T cells in healthy people across ages. A second about 7 to 12 cycle PCR used barcoded and J-beta primers. Each CDR3 protein gets one entry after TCRdb re-called the 5' RACE reads with MiXCR. The sample includes approximately 760,000 distinct CDR3 sequences, about 25% of them seen just once. These data also formed part of another study, on T cells of mothers and their children.

The sample consisted of blood. These receptors were obtained from a boy younger than 18 in good health.

The sample holds one count of this clonotype. V is TRBV5-1 and J is TRBJ2-3; 8 bases align to TRBD2. V trimming: 0 bases; J trimming: 6 bases; junction bases outside the gene matches: 9. Germline loops: CDR1 SGHRS, CDR2 YFSETQ. This CDR3 region has 16 residues. This chain's CDR3 is CASSLVLAESGDTQYF. CDR3 in DNA: TGCGCCAGCAGCTTGGTACTAGCGGAATCAGGGGATACGCAGTATTTT.

This clonotype has just a few counts. This chain connects TRBV24-1 to TRBJ2-5, with 8 bases identical to TRBD1. The J call may not be correct, given that the DNA end is closer to TRBJ2-7. Germline values: CDR1 KGHDR, CDR2 SFDVKD. The CDR3 extends over 15 amino acids. The CDR3 DNA reads as TGTGCCACCCAACCGGACAGGGAACTACCCTACGAGCAGTACTTC. Its protein product is CATQPDRELPYEQYF.

In its sample, this clonotype was seen a few times. The genes are TRBV29-1 and TRBJ1-1; D uncertain. CDR1 and CDR2 (germline): SQVTM, ANQGSEA. The V end lost 4 bases, the J end lost 0 bases, and 9 bases lay between the germline ends. The CDR3 runs 13 residues. CDR3 sequence (DNA): TGCAGCGTTGTGAGACACCTGAACACTGAAGCTTTCTTT. Translated, it gives CSVVRHLNTEAFF.

This chain connects TRBV29-1 to TRBJ2-5; D gene ambiguous. The end of the DNA fits TRBJ2-7 better, so the J call may be wrong. The CDR3 is made up of 12 amino acids. Germline assignment: CDR1 SQVTM and CDR2 ANQGSEA. The DNA of the CDR3 is TGCAGCGTTGAAGATAGGTTATACGAGCAGTACTTC. Protein: CSVEDRLYEQYF.

This clonotype was seen at least ten times. The chain couples TRBV6-5 to TRBJ2-5; D may be TRBD2 (5 bases). The CDR3 loop spans 14 amino acids. Deletions cut 5 bases from V and 11 bases from J, with 21 bases between. Germline V CDR1 and CDR2: MNHEY, SVGAGI. CDR3 protein: CASSPDAYLWEQYF. The CDR3 coding sequence is TGTGCCAGCAGTCCGGACGCTTACCTGTGGGAGCAGTACTTC.

The table lists this clonotype with many counts. This rearrangement joins TRBV27 to TRBJ2-3; perhaps TRBD2 as D (6 bases). The germline CDR1 and CDR2 sequences are MNHEY and SMNVEV (reference sequence). This CDR3 spans 15 amino acids. Trimming took 2 bases from V and 1 from J, leaving 10 bases between them. CDR3 in DNA: TGTGCCAGCAGTTTAGGGGTAGCGGGCACAGATACGCAGTATTTT. Its protein product is CASSLGVAGTDTQYF.

This clonotype has more than one count but fewer than ten. V is TRBV10-3 and J is TRBJ1-2; D is unclear. The CDR3 runs to 15 residues. Trimming shortened V by 4 bases and J by 0 bases, and 12 bases separated the two germline ends. Per germline, CDR1 ENHRY and CDR2 SYGVKD. The CDR3 DNA follows: TGTGCCATCAGTGTTAGCAGCCCTTCTAACTATGGCTACACCTTC. As protein: CAISVSSPSNYGYTF.

V and J are TRBV7-9 and TRBJ2-3, with 9 bases matching TRBD2. This CDR3 contains 15 residues. Losses at the gene ends were 5 bases for V and 5 bases for J; bases not matched to a gene: 8. Germline loops: CDR1 SEHNR, CDR2 FQNEAQ (reference sequence). Here the CDR3 reads CASSPLAGKKDTQYF. The CDR3 nucleotides are TGTGCCAGCAGCCCGCTAGCGGGGAAGAAAGATACGCAGTATTTT.

Here the CDR3 DNA reads TGCAGTGCTAGGGCTAGCGGGATCACCTATGAGCAGTTCTTC. Protein product: CSARASGITYEQFF. J is TRBJ2-1 and V is TRBV20-1; 9 bases line up with TRBD2. Germline-derived CDR1 and CDR2 are DFQATT and SNEGSKA (reference sequence). J was trimmed by 8 bases and V by 3 bases; bases with no gene match: 8. The CDR3 extends over 14 amino acids.

The chain employs TRBV20-1 and TRBJ1-5; TRBD1 might be the D (6 bases). In germline, CDR1 is DFQATT, CDR2 SNEGSKA (reference sequence). This CDR3 has 15 amino acids. In DNA form, the CDR3 reads TGCAGCGGACGAACCCAACAGGGCCCCAATCAGCCCCAGCATTTT. Translation gives CSGRTQQGPNQPQHF.

V usage is TRBV2 and J usage is TRBJ2-3; perhaps TRBD1 as D (6 bases). The V end was cut by 3 bases, the J end by 1 base, with 11 bases between. Germline-derived CDR1 and CDR2 are SNHLY and FYNNEI. The CDR3 runs 15 residues. The CDR3 here is CASSEGHKGTDTQYF. CDR3 nucleotide sequence: TGTGCCAGCAGTGAGGGACACAAAGGCACAGATACGCAGTATTTT.

This clonotype has at least ten counts. This rearrangement joins TRBV29-1 to TRBJ2-1; the D gene is possibly TRBD1 (6 bases). Trimming shortened V by 7 bases and J by 8 bases, and 12 bases separated the two germline ends. This CDR3 has 11 residues. The germline CDR1 and CDR2 sequences are SQVTM and ANQGSEA. The CDR3 DNA follows: TGCAGCGGACGGACAGCCCATGAGCAGTTCTTC. As protein: CSGRTAHEQFF.

Ten or more counts support this clonotype. The genes are TRBV4-1 and TRBJ1-3, with 9 bases fitting TRBD1. CDR1 MGHRA and CDR2 YSYEKL come from the germline V gene. CDR3 length: 17 amino acids. V was clipped by 0 bases and J by 0 bases; unmatched bases: 3. CDR3 DNA: TGCGCCAGCAGCCAAGAACAGGGGGCGATCTCTGGAAACACCATATATTTT. Amino acid sequence: CASSQEQGAISGNTIYF.

This chain joins TRBV7-9 and TRBJ2-2, with D perhaps matching TRBD1 (5 bases). This CDR3 spans 16 amino acids. Germline V CDR1 and CDR2: SEHNR, FQNEAQ (reference sequence). Trimming left V 3 bases short and J 4 bases short, with 15 bases between. The CDR3 loop is CASSFKAGQSTGELFF. The CDR3 DNA reads TGTGCCAGCAGCTTTAAGGCAGGGCAGAGCACCGGGGAGCTGTTTTTT.

The chain uses TRBV23-1 and TRBJ1-1, with D hard to call. TRBV23-1 has ORF status, its function being uncertain. CDR3 length: 14 amino acids. Deletions cut 1 base from V and 0 bases from J, with 6 bases between. The CDR3 DNA follows: TGCGCCAGCAGTCAATGGTCGGTGAACACTGAAGCTTTCTTT. Translated, it gives CASSQWSVNTEAFF.

This chain connects TRBV2 to TRBJ2-2, with D possibly being TRBD2 (6 bases). This CDR3 has 15 amino acids. Trimming took 6 bases from V and 0 from J, leaving 11 bases between them. The germline CDR1 and CDR2 sequences are SNHLY and FYNNEI. The CDR3 sequence is CASRVGLTNTGELFF. The CDR3 nucleotides are TGTGCCAGCAGGGTGGGACTGACGAACACCGGGGAGCTGTTTTTT.

This rearrangement joins TRBV27 to TRBJ2-5, with 7 bases matching TRBD1. The J call is in doubt because the DNA end fits TRBJ2-7 better. Germline V lookup: CDR1 MNHEY, CDR2 SMNVEV (reference sequence). The CDR3 length is 16 residues. This chain's CDR3 is CASSLRGWSGGYEQYF. In DNA, the CDR3 is TGTGCCAGCAGTTTACGTGGGTGGTCAGGGGGCTACGAGCAGTACTTC.

This rearrangement joins TRBV20-1 to TRBJ2-5; 8 bases map to TRBD2. The DNA end favors TRBJ2-7, so the J call may be wrong. The CDR3 is 15 amino acids. The germline gives CDR1 DFQATT, CDR2 SNEGSKA (reference sequence). CDR3 amino acids: CSAFGLAGEKYEQYF. The DNA of the CDR3 is TGCAGTGCCTTTGGGCTAGCGGGCGAAAAATACGAGCAGTACTTC.

This clonotype was recorded a few times. The chain carries TRBV5-1 and TRBJ2-7; D remains ambiguous. The CDR3 runs 14 residues. Germline CDR1 and CDR2: SGHRS and YFSETQ. The V end was cut by 0 bases, the J end by 3 bases, with 10 bases between. CDR3: CASSLEDTGYEQYF. Here the CDR3 DNA reads TGCGCCAGCAGCTTGGAAGATACCGGCTACGAGCAGTACTTC. The complete variable domain, with remaining parts taken from reference TRBV5-1 and TRBJ2-7, reads KAGVTQTPRYLIKTRGQQVTLSCSPISGHRSVSWYQQTPGQGLQFLFEYFSETQRNKGNFPGRFSGRQFSNSRSEMNVSTLELGDSALYLCASSLEDTGYEQYFGPGTRLTVT.